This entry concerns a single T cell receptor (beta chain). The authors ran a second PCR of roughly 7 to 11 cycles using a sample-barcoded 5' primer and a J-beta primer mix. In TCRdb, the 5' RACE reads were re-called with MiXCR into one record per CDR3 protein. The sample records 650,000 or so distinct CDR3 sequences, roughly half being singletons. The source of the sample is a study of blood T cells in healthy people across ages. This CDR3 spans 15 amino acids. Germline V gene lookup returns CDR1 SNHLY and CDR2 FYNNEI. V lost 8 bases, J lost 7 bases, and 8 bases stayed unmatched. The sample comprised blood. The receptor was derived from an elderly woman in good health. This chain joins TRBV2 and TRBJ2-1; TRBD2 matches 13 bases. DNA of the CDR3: TGTGCCAGCCGGAGACTAGCGGGGGGACCAAATGAGCAGTTCTTC. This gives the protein CASRRLAGGPNEQFF. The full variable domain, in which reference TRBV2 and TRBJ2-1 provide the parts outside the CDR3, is EPEVTQTPSHQVTQMGQEVILRCVPISNHLYFYWYRQILGQKVEFLVSFYNNEISEKSEIFDDQFSVERPDGSNFTLKIRSTKLEDSAMYFCASRRLAGGPNEQFFGPGTRLTVL.